Sequencing of this T cell receptor (beta chain) was carried out in a study of OX40 agonist ivuxolimab in advanced cancers. About the full investigation: Ivuxolimab was an agonistic, fully human IgG2 monoclonal antibody directed against OX40 (CD134), a costimulatory receptor. Prior anti-PD-1, anti-PD-L1 or anti-CTLA-4 therapy was permitted, and 35% to 40% of dose-escalation patients had received checkpoint inhibitors. Intravenous ivuxolimab was administered to patients every 2 weeks at six dose levels: 0.01, 0.1, 0.3, 1.5, 3 and 10 mg/kg. The paper reports the monotherapy dose-escalation portion (N of about 50 patients) of the phase I ivuxolimab trial. Partial responses were achieved by three dose-escalation patients, of whom one had hepatocellular carcinoma and two had cutaneous melanoma. Among the roughly 52 dose-escalation patients, about 19 had hepatocellular carcinoma, 15 or so melanoma, 9 renal cell carcinoma and 9 head and neck cancer. In the dose-escalation cohort, 70% to 85% of patients were male, and the mean age was around 60 years, with a range of 23 to 79. The purpose of peripheral TCRbeta sequencing was to test whether ivuxolimab changed TCR sequence diversity and led to clonal T-cell expansion.

Patients with autoimmune disease history or receiving systemic immunosuppression were excluded from the trial. Peripheral blood for TCR sequencing was drawn from every dose cohort at baseline, at cycle 4 day 1 and at cycle 7 day 1. Samples came from an open-label, multicenter, first-in-human phase I dose-escalation trial of ivuxolimab. Adults with locally advanced or metastatic melanoma, renal cell carcinoma, hepatocellular carcinoma or head and neck squamous cell carcinoma were enrolled in the trial. Before TCR sequencing, CD4+ and CD8+ T cells were separately sorted from peripheral blood. Overall study outcomes, separate from this receptor: Which antigens the clonally expanded peripheral T cells were specific for was not determined. After ivuxolimab, CD8+ T cells had more expanded clones than CD4+ T cells on average. Low levels of normalized T-cell clonal expansion were also seen in some nonresponding patients. At doses of 0.1 to 3.0 mg/kg, clonal expansion of both CD4+ and CD8+ blood T cells was observed from baseline to week 6. In partial responders in the 0.1-3.0 mg/kg groups, normalized peripheral clonal expansion was found to be among the lowest, especially among CD8+ T cells.

From cysteine to phenylalanine, the CDR3 is 15 amino acids long. Only CDR3 DNA is held: 45 bases, read in frame from base 1. CDR1 and CDR2 are read off the germline V gene (reference sequence) as LNHNV and YYDKDF. Cut back by 0 bases and 6 bases, the V and J ends lie 9 bases apart. To sequence the TCRbeta CDR3 region, genomic DNA was isolated from the sorted cells. The immunoSEQ Assay was used to sequence the TCRbeta CDR3 regions. Imported from immuneACCESS, the table was reduced by TCRdb to in-frame sequences with V and J called. These copies leave out some clones; in studies compared against another copy, an unresolved V gene accounts for under half, and the cause of the remainder is not known. This sample lists roughly 100,000 clones; 90% were detected once. In total, the top ten clones hold around 0.5% of the sample. On this clone: Its antigen is currently not known. No base quality values were provided; no much bigger clone lies one nucleotide off.

This TCR derives from an adult with an advanced solid tumor such as melanoma, head and neck, liver or kidney cancer. Sample: CD4+ or CD8+ T cells sorted from blood, taken in a trial of the OX40 agonist ivuxolimab. The chain couples TRBV15 to TRBJ1-6; TRBD1 might be the D gene, on 5 matching bases. DNA sequence: TGTGCCACCAGCAGAGAAGCAGGGATTAATTCACCCCTCCACTTT. It is translated as CATSREAGINSPLHF. With all but the CDR3 taken from the reference TRBV15 and TRBJ1-6 genes, the full variable domain is: DAMVIQNPRYQVTQFGKPVTLSCSQTLNHNVMYWYQQKSSQAPKLLFHYYDKDFNNEADTPDNFQSRRPNTSFCFLDIRSPGLGDTAMYLCATSREAGINSPLHFGNGTRLTVT.